Shown below are 10 T cell receptor beta chains from a single sample sequenced in a study of Ad26.COV2.S vaccination and SARS-CoV-2 variants. The treatment here: around 19 received Ad26.COV2.S at low or high dose, single or two shots; about 5 received placebo; per-sample allocation not given. The samples were gathered on day 63 after the first injection of vaccine or placebo. Libraries were prepared by immunoSEQ multiplex PCR; TCRdb keeps only in-frame clonotypes and omits some of them. This table has over 200,000 clones, approximately 87% appearing once. This sample comprised peripheral blood, obtained in a trial of Ad26.COV2.S vaccine versus placebo. These receptors all come from a person aged 18-60 years who received the Ad26.COV2.S COVID-19 vaccine or a placebo.

V usage is TRBV28 and J usage is TRBJ1-5; no clear D gene. The CDR3 length is 16 residues. V was clipped by 11 bases and J by 7 bases, with 27 bases between them. Germline V CDR1 and CDR2: MDHEN, SYDVKM. CDR3 nucleotides: TGTGCCTCCAAATCGGCCTGGGAAGTTGGAACCCAGCCCCAGCATTTT. This codes for CASKSAWEVGTQPQHF.

The rearrangement uses TRBV6-6 and TRBJ1-6; the D is unclear. The CDR3 length is 15 residues. The V end lost 2 bases, the J end lost 9 bases, and 14 bases lay between the germline ends. CDR1 and CDR2 (germline): MNHNY, SVGAGI (reference sequence). The CDR3 loop reads CASSYLTDVFSPLHF. The DNA for the CDR3 is TGTGCCAGCAGTTACCTGACGGATGTTTTTTCACCCCTCCACTTT.

The chain recombines TRBV19 with TRBJ1-1; no clear D. The CDR3 totals 11 residues. Per germline, CDR1 LNHDA and CDR2 SQIVND (reference sequence). Deletions cut 6 bases from V and 7 bases from J, with 9 bases between. The CDR3, as DNA: TGTGCCAGTAGGGACCCCCGTGAAGCTTTCTTT. Translated, it gives CASRDPREAFF.

This clone appeared once. The rearrangement joins TRBV9 to TRBJ2-1; 11 nucleotides line up with TRBD2. CDR3 length: 15 residues. Germline V lookup: CDR1 SGDLS, CDR2 YYNGEE. The V segment lost 3 bases and the J segment 4 bases; nucleotides outside the gene matches: 3. CDR3: CASSAIAGGYNEQFF. The CDR3 DNA follows: TGTGCCAGCAGCGCCATAGCGGGGGGGTACAATGAGCAGTTCTTC.

The J gene is TRBJ1-5, the V gene TRBV5-1, with D perhaps TRBD1 (6 bases). Germline lookup yields CDR1 SGHRS and CDR2 YFSETQ. This CDR3 is built from 16 residues. V lost 4 bases, J lost 1 base, and 15 bases lay in between. CDR3 in DNA: TGCGCCAGCAGCGTTGACGGACAGCCGAGCAATCAGCCCCAGCATTTT. Translating gives CASSVDGQPSNQPQHF.

The V gene is TRBV6-5, the J gene TRBJ2-7, with a possible D match to TRBD1 (6 bases). Trimming left V 3 bases short and J 3 bases short, with 12 bases between. The CDR3 extends over 14 amino acids. Germline V gene data show CDR1 as MNHEY and CDR2 as SVGAGI. This chain's CDR3 is CASSYGQGLYEQYF. As DNA, the CDR3 is TGTGCCAGCAGTTATGGGCAGGGGCTCTACGAGCAGTACTTC.

The chain is built from TRBV7-4 and TRBJ1-5; D remains ambiguous. This CDR3 region has 13 residues. Looked up from germline, CDR1 is SGHVT and CDR2 is SQSDAQ. Trimming took off 6 bases at V and 5 bases at J, with 11 bases between the two ends. CDR3 DNA: TGTGCCAGCAGGACGGCGGTCCATCAGCCCCAGCATTTT. Translation: CASRTAVHQPQHF.

The chain's CDR3 is CASSVSYGYTF. The DNA of the CDR3 is TGTGCCAGCAGTGTCTCCTATGGCTACACCTTC. This chain connects TRBV2 to TRBJ1-2; D is uncertain. Germline V gene data show CDR1 as SNHLY and CDR2 as FYNNEI. V gave up 4 bases and J gave up 4 bases, with 4 bases separating them. The CDR3 consists of 11 residues.

In its sample, this clone was seen once. The rearrangement uses TRBV10-3 and TRBJ2-7; D gene uncertain. Germline V lookup: CDR1 ENHRY, CDR2 SYGVKD. V lost 2 bases and J 2 bases, leaving 4 bases between the germline ends. The CDR3 extends over 12 amino acids. CDR3 in amino acids: CAISEATYEQYF. CDR3 nucleotides: TGTGCCATCAGTGAGGCCACCTACGAGCAGTACTTC.

The V and J genes are TRBV7-9 and TRBJ2-5; TRBD1 aligns across 8 bases. The CDR3 has 14 residues. V was pared by 5 bases and J by 5 bases, with 7 bases of the junction left unmatched. Per the germline V gene, CDR1 is SEHNR and CDR2 is FQNEAQ (reference sequence). The CDR3 region has the DNA TGTGCCAGCAGCATATCAGGGGGCCGGGAGACCCAGTACTTC. Protein: CASSISGGRETQYF. The whole variable domain, remainder taken from reference TRBV7-9 and TRBJ2-5, is DTGVSQNPRHKITKRGQNVTFRCDPISEHNRLYWYRQTLGQGPEFLTYFQNEAQLEKSRLLSDRFSAERPKGSFSTLEIQRTEQGDSAMYLCASSISGGRETQYFGPGTRLLVL.